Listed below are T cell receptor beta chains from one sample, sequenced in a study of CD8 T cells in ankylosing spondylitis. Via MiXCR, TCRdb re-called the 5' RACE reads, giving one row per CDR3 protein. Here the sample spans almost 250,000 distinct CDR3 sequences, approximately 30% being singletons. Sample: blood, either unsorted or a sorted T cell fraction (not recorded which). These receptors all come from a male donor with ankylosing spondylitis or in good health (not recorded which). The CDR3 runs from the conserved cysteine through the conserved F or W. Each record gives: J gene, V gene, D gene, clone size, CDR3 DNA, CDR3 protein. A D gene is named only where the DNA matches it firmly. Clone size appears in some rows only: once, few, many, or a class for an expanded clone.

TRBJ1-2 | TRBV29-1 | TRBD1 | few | TGCAGCGTTCTCCGGGACAGGGGCTCCCGCTACACCTTC | CSVLRDRGSRYTF
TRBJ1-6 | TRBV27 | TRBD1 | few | TGTGCCAGCAGACCCGGGACAGCTTATAATTCACCCCTCCACTTT | CASRPGTAYNSPLHF
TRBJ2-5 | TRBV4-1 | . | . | TGCGCCAGCAGCCAAGATGAGAGAGTCGGGGAGACCCAGTACTTC | CASSQDERVGETQYF
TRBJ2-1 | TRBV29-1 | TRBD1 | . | TGCAGCGTTACAACGACAGGGGTCACCTACAATGAGCAGTTCTTC | CSVTTTGVTYNEQFF
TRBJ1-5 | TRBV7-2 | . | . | TGTGCCAGCAGCTTAGTTTACCTTGAGCCCCAGCATTTT | CASSLVYLEPQHF
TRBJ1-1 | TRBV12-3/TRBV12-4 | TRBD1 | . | TGTGCCAGCAGTTCCGGGACAGGGGCGCTGAACACTGAAGCTTTCTTT | CASSSGTGALNTEAFF
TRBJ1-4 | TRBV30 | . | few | TGTGCCTGGAGTGGGAATGAAAAACTGTTTTTT | CAWSGNEKLFF
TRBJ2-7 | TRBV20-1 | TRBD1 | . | TGCAGTGCTGCCGCGGGACAGGGGACCTCCTACGAGCAGTACTTC | CSAAAGQGTSYEQYF
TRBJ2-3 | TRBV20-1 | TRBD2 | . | TGCTGTGCTAGTGGGCTAGCGGGACAAGCTAGCACAGATACGCAGTATTTT | CCASGLAGQASTDTQYF
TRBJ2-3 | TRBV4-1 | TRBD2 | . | TGCGCCAGCAGCCAAGGGGGAGCGGGGCCCACAGATACGCAGTATTTT | CASSQGGAGPTDTQYF
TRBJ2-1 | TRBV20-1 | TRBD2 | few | TGCAGTACTAGCGGGGGGGCGGAAGGCCTGGGAAATGAGCAGTTCTTC | CSTSGGAEGLGNEQFF
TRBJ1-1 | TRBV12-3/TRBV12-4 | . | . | TGTGCCAGCAGAGACTGGATGAACACTGAAGCTTTCTTT | CASRDWMNTEAFF
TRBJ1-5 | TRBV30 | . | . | TGTGCCTGGAGTCAGGAAAATCAGCCCCAGCATTTT | CAWSQENQPQHF
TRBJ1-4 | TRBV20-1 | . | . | TGCAGTGCTAGAGACCCGGGTAATGAAAAACTGTTTTTT | CSARDPGNEKLFF
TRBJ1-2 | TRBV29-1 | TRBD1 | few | TGCAGCGTTGAAGCCAGGGGGCACCTATATGGCTACACCTTC | CSVEARGHLYGYTF
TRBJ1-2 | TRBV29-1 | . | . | TGCAGCGTTGCTCAGCCGCCGGTAGGCTACACCTTC | CSVAQPPVGYTF
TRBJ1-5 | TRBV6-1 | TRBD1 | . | TGTGCCAGCAGTGGCGGGACAGCACCTAATCAGCCCCAGCATTTT | CASSGGTAPNQPQHF
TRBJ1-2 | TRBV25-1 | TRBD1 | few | TGTGCCAGCAGTGCCTGGACAGGGGGCGGATCTGACTATGGCTACACCTTC | CASSAWTGGGSDYGYTF
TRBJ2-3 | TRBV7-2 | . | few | TGTGCCAGCAGCTCCCGGGGGCCGCCAGATACGCAGTATTTT | CASSSRGPPDTQYF
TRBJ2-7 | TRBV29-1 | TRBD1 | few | TGCAGCGTGGGACCAACAGGGGTCCACGAGCAGTACTTC | CSVGPTGVHEQYF
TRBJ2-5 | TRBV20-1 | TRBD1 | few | TGCGTGGGCAGGGGGTATGAGACCCAGTACTTC | CVGRGYETQYF
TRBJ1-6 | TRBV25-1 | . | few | TGTGCCAGCAGCCGCTCCTATAATTCACCCCTCCACTTT | CASSRSYNSPLHF
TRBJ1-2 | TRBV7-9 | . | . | TGTGCCACCCACCGACAGTCTAACTATGGCTACACCTTC | CATHRQSNYGYTF
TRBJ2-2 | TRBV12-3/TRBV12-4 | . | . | TGTGCCAGCAGTCCCTCTCCGGTAGGGACCGGGGAGCTGTTTTTT | CASSPSPVGTGELFF
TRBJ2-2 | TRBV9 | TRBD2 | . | TGTGCCAGCAGGCCCACTAGCGGGGGCGACACCGGGGAGCTGTTTTTT | CASRPTSGGDTGELFF
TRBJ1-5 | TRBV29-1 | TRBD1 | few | TGCAGCGTCTCCTCGGGACAGGGGGGCAATCAGCCCCAGCATTTT | CSVSSGQGGNQPQHF
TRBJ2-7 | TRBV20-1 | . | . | TGCAGTGCTAGCCCCTTTAGTAGCTCCTACGAGCAGTACTTC | CSASPFSSSYEQYF
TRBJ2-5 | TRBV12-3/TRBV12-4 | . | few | TGTGCCAGCAGTTGGGAGGAGAGGGGGGACCAAGAGACCCAGTACTTC | CASSWEERGDQETQYF
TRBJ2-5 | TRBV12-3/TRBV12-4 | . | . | TGTGCCAGCAGTCCGCGGACCTCGTACCAAGAGACCCAGTACTTC | CASSPRTSYQETQYF
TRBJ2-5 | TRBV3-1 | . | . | TGTGCCAGCAGCCAGACCCTCGCGGAGCAAGAGACCCAGTACTTC | CASSQTLAEQETQYF
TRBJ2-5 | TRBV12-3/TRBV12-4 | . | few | TGTGCCAGCAGTTTAGAGGTTCGGGAGACCCAGTACTTC | CASSLEVRETQYF
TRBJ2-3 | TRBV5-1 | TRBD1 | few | TGCGCCAGCAGCCCGGGACAGGTCCCCTATACGCAGTATTTT | CASSPGQVPYTQYF
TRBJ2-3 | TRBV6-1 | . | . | TGTGCCAGCAGTGAATTGGGGGTGGATACGCAGTATTTT | CASSELGVDTQYF
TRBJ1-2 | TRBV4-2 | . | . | TGTGCCAGCAGCCAACCGACGACGGCTCGCTATGGCTACACCTTC | CASSQPTTARYGYTF
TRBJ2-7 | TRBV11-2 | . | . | TGTGCCAGCCTTGGGAGTTGGCCCTACGAGCAGTACTTC | CASLGSWPYEQYF
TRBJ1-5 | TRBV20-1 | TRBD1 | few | TGCAGTGCAAACGGACAGGCGGGGTACAATCAGCCCCAGCATTTT | CSANGQAGYNQPQHF
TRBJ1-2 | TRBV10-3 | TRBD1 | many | TGTGCCATCAGCGGGGGACAGGGGGCTGTCGATGGCTACACCTTC | CAISGGQGAVDGYTF
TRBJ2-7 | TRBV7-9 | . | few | TGTGCCAGCCGAGACGGAGACTACGAGCAGTACTTC | CASRDGDYEQYF
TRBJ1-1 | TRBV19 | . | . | TGTGCCAGTGAACGCCCGGGACTGGGGATCACTGAAGCTTTCTTT | CASERPGLGITEAFF
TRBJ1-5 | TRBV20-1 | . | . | TGCAGTGCTAGCGAGTTCGGAAGACCTAGCAATCAGCCCCAGCATTTT | CSASEFGRPSNQPQHF